The 6 T cell receptor beta chains presented below share a single source sample, sequenced in a study of blood T cell repertoires in COVID-19. Profiling relied on immunoSEQ multiplex PCR, and the TCRdb table lists in-frame clones only, not all of them. The sample includes some 180,000 clones, about 80% seen only once; the top ten take about an eighth. Sequences were obtained from PBMCs or T cells enriched from blood (not recorded which). The source is a man in his 60s who had been exposed to COVID-19.

CDR3 amino acids: CASSQDMGQGAEKLFF. CDR3 DNA sequence: TGTGCCAGCAGCCAAGATATGGGACAGGGGGCGGAAAAACTGTTTTTT. The genes are TRBV4-2 and TRBJ1-4, with TRBD1 matching over 12 bases. Germline V lookup: CDR1 LGHNA, CDR2 YNFKEQ. V lost 0 bases to trimming and J lost 8 bases; unmatched junction nucleotides: 4. The CDR3 loop spans 16 amino acids.

In its sample, this clone was seen once. The V and J genes are TRBV2 and TRBJ1-2; TRBD1 is a possible D gene (5 bases). The CDR3 has 15 amino acids. Trimming shortened V by 6 bases and J by 8 bases, and 22 bases separated the two germline ends. CDR1 is SNHLY and CDR2 is FYNNEI in the germline V gene. CDR3 protein: CASRPNDRFRYGYTF. The CDR3 DNA reads as TGTGCCAGCAGGCCCAACGACAGATTTCGCTACGGCTACACCTTC.

The chain has TRBV11-1 and TRBJ1-6; D uncertain. V was clipped by 5 bases and J by 7 bases, with 9 bases between them. Germline loops: CDR1 SGHAT, CDR2 FQDESV (reference sequence). The CDR3 loop spans 13 amino acids. CDR3 bases: TGTGCCAGCAGCCTAGGCGAGAATTCACCCCTCCACTTT. Its translation is CASSLGENSPLHF.

In DNA, the CDR3 is TGTGCCAGCAGCTTGTTAAGGGGCAGTTCCTCCTACGAGCAGTACTTC. This translates into CASSLLRGSSSYEQYF. This chain joins TRBV5-5 and TRBJ2-7; possible D gene TRBD1, 5 bases. The CDR3 contains 16 residues. Trimming pared 1 base from V and 0 bases from J, leaving 14 bases between. CDR1 is SGHKS, CDR2 YYEKEE, per germline (reference sequence). The entire variable domain, with the rest obtained from reference TRBV5-5 and TRBJ2-7, is as follows: DAGVTQSPTHLIKTRGQQVTLRCSPISGHKSVSWYQQVLGQGPQFIFQYYEKEERGRGNFPDRFSARQFPNYSSELNVNALLLGDSALYLCASSLLRGSSSYEQYFGPGTRLTVT.

The chain carries TRBV12-5 and TRBJ2-3, with D perhaps TRBD1 (6 bases). Germline CDR1 and CDR2: LGHNT and FRNRAP. There are 18 residues in the CDR3. The ends were cut back, 3 bases at V and 2 bases at J, with 21 bases in the middle. Here the CDR3 DNA reads TGTGCTAGTGGTTTTCGCTGGGGGCTAGAGCCTTACACAGATACGCAGTATTTT. Translation gives CASGFRWGLEPYTDTQYF. The variable domain in full, completed from reference TRBV12-5 and TRBJ2-3, reads DARVTQTPRHKVTEMGQEVTMRCQPILGHNTVFWYRQTMMQGLELLAYFRNRAPLDDSGMPKDRFSAEMPDATLATLKIQPSEPRDSAVYFCASGFRWGLEPYTDTQYFGPGTRLTVL.

V and J are TRBV6-2 or TRBV6-3 and TRBJ2-1; 12 bases are shared with TRBD2. The V segment lost 5 bases and the J segment 0 bases; nucleotides outside the gene matches: 8. The germline V gene encodes CDR1 MNHEY and CDR2 SVGEGT. The CDR3 is 18 residues long. The CDR3 region is CASSAGTSGPSSYNEQFF. The CDR3 nucleotides read TGTGCCAGCAGTGCCGGGACTAGCGGGCCGAGCTCCTACAATGAGCAGTTCTTC.